This TCR beta chain emerged from a study of CD8+CD57+ T cells in acquired aplastic anemia. The germline V gene has CDR1 SGHDT and CDR2 YYEEEE. The CDR3 length is 15 residues. Trimming stripped 0 bases from V and 0 bases from J, with 8 bases between. It was genomic DNA that served as the template for profiling TCR beta VDJ and CDR3. TCRdb reprocessed the reads with MiXCR, giving one entry per CDR3 protein. The sample holds hundreds of thousands of distinct CDR3 sequences, around 43% seen once. The table lists this clonotype with many counts. The authors sequenced patients whose flow cytometry had shown CD8+CD57+ cell expansion.

V gene TRBV5-6 combines with J gene TRBJ2-3; D not resolved. The origin of this receptor is a human donor with aplastic anemia. The sequenced sample consisted of sorted CD4+, CD8+, or CD8+CD57+ T cells (not recorded which) from PBMCs. The CDR3 DNA is TGTGCCAGCAGCTTGGACTCCCCTAGCACAGATACGCAGTATTTT. Translating gives CASSLDSPSTDTQYF. Complete variable domain (other parts from reference TRBV5-6 and TRBJ2-3): DAGVTQSPTHLIKTRGQQVTLRCSPKSGHDTVSWYQQALGQGPQFIFQYYEEEERQRGNFPDRFSGHQFPNYSSELNVNALLLGDSALYLCASSLDSPSTDTQYFGPGTRLTVL.